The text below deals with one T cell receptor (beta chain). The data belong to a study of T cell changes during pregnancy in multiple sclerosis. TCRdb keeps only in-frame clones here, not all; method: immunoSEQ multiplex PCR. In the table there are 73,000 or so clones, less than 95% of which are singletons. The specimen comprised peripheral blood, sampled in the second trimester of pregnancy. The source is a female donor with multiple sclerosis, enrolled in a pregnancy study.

CDR3 residues: CASSTGTGISPLHF. In DNA form, the CDR3 reads TGCGCCAGCAGCACGGGGACAGGGATTTCACCCCTCCACTTT. The V and J genes are TRBV5-1 and TRBJ1-6; 9 bases are a match to TRBD1. The V and J ends lost 4 bases and 9 bases, in that order; junction bases with no gene match: 5. Germline V gene lookup returns CDR1 SGHRS and CDR2 YFSETQ. The CDR3 length is 14 residues.